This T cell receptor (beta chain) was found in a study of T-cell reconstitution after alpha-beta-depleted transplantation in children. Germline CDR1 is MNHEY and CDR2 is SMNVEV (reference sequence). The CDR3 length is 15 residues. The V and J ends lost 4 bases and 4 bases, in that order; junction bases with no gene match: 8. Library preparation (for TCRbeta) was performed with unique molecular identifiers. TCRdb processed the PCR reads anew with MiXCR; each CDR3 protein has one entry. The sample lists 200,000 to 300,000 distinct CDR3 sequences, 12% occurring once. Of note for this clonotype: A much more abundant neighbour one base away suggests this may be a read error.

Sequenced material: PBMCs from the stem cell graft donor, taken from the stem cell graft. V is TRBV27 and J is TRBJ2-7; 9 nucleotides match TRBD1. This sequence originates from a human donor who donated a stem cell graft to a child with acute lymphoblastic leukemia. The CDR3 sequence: CASSSKGQGGYEQYF. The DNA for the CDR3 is TGTGCCAGCAGTTCTAAGGGACAGGGCGGTTACGAGCAGTACTTC.